This T cell receptor (beta chain) came from a study of graft-versus-host responses after intestinal transplantation. Study overall: Anti-thymocyte globulin induction preceded 2 to 4 years of tacrolimus and steroid maintenance in all recipients.

Data came from immunoSEQ multiplex PCR; TCRdb stores just in-frame clones and leaves some out. The repertoire holds 40,000 or so clones, with around 92% as singletons. Regarding this clone: What it recognizes is unknown.

This CDR3 is built from 12 residues. Germline-derived CDR1 and CDR2 are SGHNT and YYREEE (reference sequence). J was trimmed by 5 bases and V by 4 bases; bases with no gene match: 3. The study's findings and limits: Early post-transplant HvG declines showed an association with peak circulating GvH clone levels. Recipient bone marrow held GvH clones, some seen earlier in ileum or blood.

This rearrangement joins TRBV5-4 to TRBJ2-7; TRBD1 agrees at 7 bases. Source: PBMCs, taken around 270 days after transplant. The receptor was derived from a human patient who received an intestinal transplant, so some T cells may come from the graft donor. CDR3 DNA sequence: TGTGCCAGCAGCATAACAGGGGACGAGCAGTACTTC. Its translation: CASSITGDEQYF.